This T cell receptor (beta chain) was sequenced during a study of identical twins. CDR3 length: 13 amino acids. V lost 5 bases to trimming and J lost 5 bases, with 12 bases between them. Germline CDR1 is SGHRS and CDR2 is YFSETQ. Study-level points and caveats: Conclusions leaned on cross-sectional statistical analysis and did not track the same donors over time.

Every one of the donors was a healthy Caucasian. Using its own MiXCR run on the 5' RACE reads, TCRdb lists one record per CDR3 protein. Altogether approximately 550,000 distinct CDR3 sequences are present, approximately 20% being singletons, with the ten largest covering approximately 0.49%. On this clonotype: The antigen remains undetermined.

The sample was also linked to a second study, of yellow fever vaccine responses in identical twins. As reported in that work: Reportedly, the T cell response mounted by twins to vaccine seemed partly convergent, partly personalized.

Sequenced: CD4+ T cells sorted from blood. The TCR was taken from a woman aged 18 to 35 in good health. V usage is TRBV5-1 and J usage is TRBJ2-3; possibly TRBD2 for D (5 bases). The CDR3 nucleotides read TGCGCCAGCAGTAAGTGGGAGTTAGATACGCAGTATTTT. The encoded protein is CASSKWELDTQYF. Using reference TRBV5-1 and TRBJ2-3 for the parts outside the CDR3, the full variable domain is KAGVTQTPRYLIKTRGQQVTLSCSPISGHRSVSWYQQTPGQGLQFLFEYFSETQRNKGNFPGRFSGRQFSNSRSEMNVSTLELGDSALYLCASSKWELDTQYFGPGTRLTVL.